This TCR beta chain was profiled in a study of T cell repertoires in cytomegalovirus infection. Study details: Matching HLA type and CMV infection were both indicated by public TCR beta signatures.

This clonotype was counted between two and nine times. The antigen remains undetermined. TCRdb reprocessed the reads via MiXCR and lists one record per CDR3 protein. This table has 45,000 to 50,000 distinct CDR3 sequences, under 20% appearing once. The J segment lost 2 bases and the V segment lost 2 bases, leaving 15 bases of the junction unmatched. The CDR3 is made up of 20 amino acids. Germline CDR1 and CDR2: SGHVT and SQSDAQ. The V and J genes are TRBV7-4 and TRBJ1-5, with 10 positions matching TRBD1. The sequences come from CD8+ T cells from cultured PBMCs, collected from culture after CMV antigen stimulation. This receptor was taken from a human donor in good health (CMV status not recorded). Some clones in this sample may be carry-over from other donors' samples. CDR3 nucleotides: TGTGCCAGCAGCTTAACCGGGACAGGGGCAACGAGGGAGTGCAATCAGCCCCAGCATTTT. Protein sequence: CASSLTGTGATRECNQPQHF.